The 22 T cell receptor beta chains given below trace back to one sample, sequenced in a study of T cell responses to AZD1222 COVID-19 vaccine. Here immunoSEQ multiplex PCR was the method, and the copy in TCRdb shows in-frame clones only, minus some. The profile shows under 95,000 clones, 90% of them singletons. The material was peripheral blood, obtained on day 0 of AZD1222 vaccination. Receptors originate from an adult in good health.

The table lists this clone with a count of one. The CDR3 nucleotides read TGTGCCGCCTCGGGACAGGGGCTAGAGACCCAGTACTTC. Its protein is CAASGQGLETQYF. This chain uses TRBV10-3 with TRBJ2-5; 10 nucleotides agree with TRBD1. V lost 11 bases, J lost 4 bases, and 7 bases stayed unmatched. Germline assignment: CDR1 ENHRY and CDR2 SYGVKD. This CDR3 has 13 residues.

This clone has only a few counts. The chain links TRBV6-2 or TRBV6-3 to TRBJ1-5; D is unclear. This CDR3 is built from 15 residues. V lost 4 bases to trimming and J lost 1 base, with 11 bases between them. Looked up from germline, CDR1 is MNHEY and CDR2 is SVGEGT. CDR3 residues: CASSFSPDSNQPQHF. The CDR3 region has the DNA TGTGCCAGCAGTTTCTCACCGGACAGCAATCAGCCCCAGCATTTT.

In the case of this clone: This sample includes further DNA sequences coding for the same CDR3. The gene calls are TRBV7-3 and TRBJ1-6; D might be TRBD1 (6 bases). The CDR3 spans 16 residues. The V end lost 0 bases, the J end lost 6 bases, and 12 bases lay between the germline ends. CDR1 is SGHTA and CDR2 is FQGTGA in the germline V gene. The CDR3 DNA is TGTGCCAGCAGCTTAACCGGGGGCCCCCCTAATTCACCCCTCCACTTT. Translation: CASSLTGGPPNSPLHF.

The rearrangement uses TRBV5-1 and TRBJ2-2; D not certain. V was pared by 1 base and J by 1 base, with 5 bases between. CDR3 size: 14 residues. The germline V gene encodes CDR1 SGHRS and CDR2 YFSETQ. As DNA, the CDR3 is TGCGCCAGCAGCTTGCGACAGAACACCGGGGAGCTGTTTTTT. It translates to CASSLRQNTGELFF.

CDR3 in DNA: TGCGCCAGCAGCGTTGACCAAGGATACAATGAGCAGTTCTTC. The encoded protein is CASSVDQGYNEQFF. This chain connects TRBV5-1 to TRBJ2-1; D unclear. V was cut by 4 bases and J by 4 bases, with 12 bases left in between. CDR1 and CDR2 (germline): SGHRS, YFSETQ. The CDR3 runs 14 residues.

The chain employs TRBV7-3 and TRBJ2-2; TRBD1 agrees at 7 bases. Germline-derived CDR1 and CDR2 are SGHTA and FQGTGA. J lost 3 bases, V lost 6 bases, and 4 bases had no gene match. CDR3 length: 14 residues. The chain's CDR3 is CASRFQGDTGELFF. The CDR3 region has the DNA TGTGCCAGCAGGTTTCAGGGGGACACCGGGGAGCTGTTTTTT. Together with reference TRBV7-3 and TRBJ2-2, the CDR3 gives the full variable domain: GAGVSQTPSNKVTEKGKYVELRCDPISGHTALYWYRQSLGQGPEFLIYFQGTGAADDSGLPNDRFFAVRPEGSVSTLKIQRTERGDSAVYLCASRFQGDTGELFFGEGSRLTVL.

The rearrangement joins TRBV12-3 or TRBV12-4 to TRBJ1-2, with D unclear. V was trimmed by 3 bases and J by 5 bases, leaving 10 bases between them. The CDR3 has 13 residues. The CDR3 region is CASSLRPPYGYTF. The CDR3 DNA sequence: TGTGCCAGCAGTTTGAGGCCCCCTTATGGCTACACCTTC.

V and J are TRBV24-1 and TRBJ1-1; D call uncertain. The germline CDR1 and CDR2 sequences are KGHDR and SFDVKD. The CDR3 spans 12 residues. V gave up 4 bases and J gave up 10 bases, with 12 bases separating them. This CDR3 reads CATSEYEEGAFF. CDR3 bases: TGTGCCACCAGTGAGTACGAGGAGGGAGCTTTCTTT.

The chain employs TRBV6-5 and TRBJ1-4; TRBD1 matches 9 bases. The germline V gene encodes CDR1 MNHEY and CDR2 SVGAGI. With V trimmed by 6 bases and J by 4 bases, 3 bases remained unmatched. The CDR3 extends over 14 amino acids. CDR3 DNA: TGTGCCAGCAGCAAGGGACAGGGTAATGAAAAACTGTTTTTT. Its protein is CASSKGQGNEKLFF.

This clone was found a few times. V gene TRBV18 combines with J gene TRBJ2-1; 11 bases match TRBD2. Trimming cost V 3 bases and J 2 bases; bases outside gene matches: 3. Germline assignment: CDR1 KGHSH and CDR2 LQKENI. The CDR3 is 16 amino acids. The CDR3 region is CASSPMTSGTYNEQFF. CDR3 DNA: TGTGCCAGCTCACCTATGACTAGCGGGACCTACAATGAGCAGTTCTTC.

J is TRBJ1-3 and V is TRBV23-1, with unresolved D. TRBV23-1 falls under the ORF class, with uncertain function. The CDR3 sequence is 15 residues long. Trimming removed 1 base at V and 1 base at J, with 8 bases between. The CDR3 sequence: CASSQWAASGNTIYF. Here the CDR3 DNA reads TGCGCCAGCAGTCAATGGGCGGCTTCTGGAAACACCATATATTTT.

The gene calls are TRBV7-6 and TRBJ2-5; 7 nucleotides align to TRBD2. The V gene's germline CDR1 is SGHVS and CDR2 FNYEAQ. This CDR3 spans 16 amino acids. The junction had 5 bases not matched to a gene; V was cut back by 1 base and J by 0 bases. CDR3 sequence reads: CASSLGWGGNQETQYF. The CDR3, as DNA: TGTGCCAGCAGCTTAGGTTGGGGGGGAAACCAAGAGACCCAGTACTTC.

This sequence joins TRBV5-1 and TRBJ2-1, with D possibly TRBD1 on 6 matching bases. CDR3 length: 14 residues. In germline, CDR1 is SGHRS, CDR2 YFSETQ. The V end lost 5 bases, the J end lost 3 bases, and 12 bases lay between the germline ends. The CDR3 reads CASRTGDYYNEQFF. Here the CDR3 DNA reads TGCGCCAGCAGGACAGGAGACTACTACAATGAGCAGTTCTTC.

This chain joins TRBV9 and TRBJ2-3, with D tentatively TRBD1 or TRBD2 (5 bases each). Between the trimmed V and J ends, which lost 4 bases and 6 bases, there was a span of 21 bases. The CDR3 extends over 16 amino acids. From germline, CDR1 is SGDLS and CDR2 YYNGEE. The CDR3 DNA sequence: TGTGCCAGCAGCCCCTTGGGTGTAGAGGGGATTGATACGCAGTATTTT. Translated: CASSPLGVEGIDTQYF.

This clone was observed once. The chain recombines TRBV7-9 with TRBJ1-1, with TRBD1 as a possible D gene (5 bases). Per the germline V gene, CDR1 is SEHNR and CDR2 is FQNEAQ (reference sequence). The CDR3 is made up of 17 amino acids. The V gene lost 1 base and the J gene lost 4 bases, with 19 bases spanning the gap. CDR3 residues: CASSLGGPGGKGTEAFF. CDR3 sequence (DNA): TGTGCCAGCAGCTTAGGGGGCCCCGGCGGGAAGGGCACTGAAGCTTTCTTT.

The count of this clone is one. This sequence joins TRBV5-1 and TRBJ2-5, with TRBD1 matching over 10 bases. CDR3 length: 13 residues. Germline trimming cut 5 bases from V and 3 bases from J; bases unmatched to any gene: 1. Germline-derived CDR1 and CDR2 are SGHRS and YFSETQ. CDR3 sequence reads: CASSGTGEETQYF. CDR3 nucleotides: TGCGCCAGCAGTGGGACAGGGGAAGAGACCCAGTACTTC.

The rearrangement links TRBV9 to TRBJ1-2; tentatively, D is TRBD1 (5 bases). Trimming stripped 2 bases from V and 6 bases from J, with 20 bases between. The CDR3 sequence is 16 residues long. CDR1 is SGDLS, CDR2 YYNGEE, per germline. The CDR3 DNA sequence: TGTGCCAGCAGCGTGGACGCGGGGCCCCTGGGGGATGGCTACACCTTC. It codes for CASSVDAGPLGDGYTF.

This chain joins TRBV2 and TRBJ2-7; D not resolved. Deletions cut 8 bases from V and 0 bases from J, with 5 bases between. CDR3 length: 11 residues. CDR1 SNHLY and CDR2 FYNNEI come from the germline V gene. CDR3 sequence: CASLVSYEQYF. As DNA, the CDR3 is TGTGCCAGCTTAGTCTCCTACGAGCAGTACTTC.

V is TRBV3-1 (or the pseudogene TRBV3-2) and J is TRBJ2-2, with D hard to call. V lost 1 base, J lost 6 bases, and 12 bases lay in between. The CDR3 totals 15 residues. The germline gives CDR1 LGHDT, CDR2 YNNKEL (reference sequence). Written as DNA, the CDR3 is TGTGCCAGCAGCCAAGGAGTATTTTTTGCCGGGGAGCTGTTTTTT. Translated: CASSQGVFFAGELFF.

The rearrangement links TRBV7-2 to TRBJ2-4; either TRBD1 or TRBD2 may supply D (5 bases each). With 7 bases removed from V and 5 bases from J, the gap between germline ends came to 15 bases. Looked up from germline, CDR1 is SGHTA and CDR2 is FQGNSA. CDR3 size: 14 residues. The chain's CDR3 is CASNPGPAENIQYF. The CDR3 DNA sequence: TGTGCCAGCAACCCGGGACCAGCAGAAAACATTCAGTACTTC.

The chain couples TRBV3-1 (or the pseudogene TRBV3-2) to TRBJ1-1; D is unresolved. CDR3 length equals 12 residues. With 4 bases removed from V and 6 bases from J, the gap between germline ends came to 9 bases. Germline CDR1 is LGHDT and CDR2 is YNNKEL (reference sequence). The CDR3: CASSLAEAEAFF. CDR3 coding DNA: TGTGCCAGCAGCCTAGCCGAAGCTGAAGCTTTCTTT.

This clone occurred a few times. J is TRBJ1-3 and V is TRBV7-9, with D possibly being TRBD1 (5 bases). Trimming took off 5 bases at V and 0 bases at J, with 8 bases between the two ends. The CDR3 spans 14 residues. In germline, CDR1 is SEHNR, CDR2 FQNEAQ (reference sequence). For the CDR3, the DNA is TGTGCCAGCAGCCCCGGGACCTCTGGAAACACCATATATTTT. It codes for CASSPGTSGNTIYF.